The 20 T cell receptor beta chains given below trace back to one sample, sequenced in a study of immune evolution from preneoplasia to lung adenocarcinoma (dated by TCRdb to the early 2020s). Libraries were prepared through the immunoSEQ multiplex PCR assay. The source is immuneACCESS, and TCRdb retained only in-frame sequences with V and J called. Part of the clones is not carried over; for the studies checked, unresolved V genes explain less than half of this, and the remainder is unexplained. In this sample the table shows some 4,300 clones, approximately 79% of which occur a single time. Of the sample, approximately 6.6% falls within the top ten clones. The sample comprised FFPE minimally invasive lung adenocarcinoma tissue. The sample's cell subset or site label is to be understood as: micro-invasive lung adenocarcinoma (MIA). The receptors shown here come from a person between 45 and 75 years old with lung adenocarcinoma.

J is TRBJ1-2 and V is TRBV19; D not resolved. There are 17 residues in the CDR3. Looked up from germline, CDR1 is LNHDA and CDR2 is SQIVND (reference sequence). Trimming took 7 bases from V and 1 from J, leaving 22 bases between them. Written as DNA, the CDR3 is TGTGCCAGTACGGTCGGCTCGTCACCGGGAGATAACTATGGCTACACCTTC. Translating it yields CASTVGSSPGDNYGYTF.

This sequence joins TRBV6-1 and TRBJ2-7; D is uncertain. Trimming removed 7 bases at V and 3 bases at J, with 13 bases between. Germline V gene data show CDR1 as MNHNS and CDR2 as SASEGT. CDR3 length: 13 amino acids. The CDR3 protein is CASTTSPGYEQYF. DNA for the CDR3: TGTGCCAGCACGACTTCTCCAGGCTACGAGCAGTACTTC.

The rearrangement uses TRBV11-2 and TRBJ2-5; TRBD2 aligns across 9 bases. This CDR3 region has 16 residues. The J segment lost 5 bases and the V segment lost 5 bases, leaving 12 bases of the junction unmatched. Germline V lookup: CDR1 SGHAT, CDR2 FQNNGV. The CDR3 loop is CASSQGAGGPQETQYF. The DNA of the CDR3 is TGTGCCAGCAGCCAAGGGGCGGGAGGGCCCCAGGAGACCCAGTACTTC.

V and J are TRBV7-2 and TRBJ1-1; D gene ambiguous. The length of the CDR3 is 15 residues. The V and J ends lost 5 bases and 0 bases respectively, with 13 bases between them. Germline lookup yields CDR1 SGHTA and CDR2 FQGNSA. The CDR3, as DNA: TGTGCCAGCAGCGAAAGAGGACGGATGAACACTGAAGCTTTCTTT. This sequence encodes CASSERGRMNTEAFF.

This chain connects TRBV12-2 to TRBJ2-4; the listed D gene, TRBD2, was not tested against the DNA. TRBV12-2 is assigned pseudogene status. The CDR3 contains 12 residues. The CDR3 DNA follows: TGTGCAAGTCGCCCCGTCGGAGACCTAGGGTACTTC. Its protein is CASRPVGDLGYF.

In this sample, this clone turned up a few times. This sequence joins TRBV5-8 and TRBJ2-5; 9 bases are shared with TRBD1. The V and J ends lost 4 bases and 4 bases, in that order; junction bases with no gene match: 8. The CDR3 totals 15 residues. Germline lookup yields CDR1 SGHTS and CDR2 YDEGEE. The CDR3 bases are TGTGCCAGCAGCGAATGGACAGGGGAGGGAGAGACCCAGTACTTC. Encoded protein: CASSEWTGEGETQYF.

The V call is TRBV29-1, the J call TRBJ2-7; either TRBD1 or TRBD2 may fit D (5 bases each). Germline CDR1 and CDR2: SQVTM and ANQGSEA. CDR3 length: 12 residues. V lost 6 bases and J 4 bases, leaving 13 bases between the germline ends. This chain's CDR3 is CSVDGASYEQYF. CDR3 nucleotides: TGCAGCGTGGACGGGGCTTCATACGAGCAGTACTTC.

This clone was seen a few times. This chain joins TRBV5-6 and TRBJ1-5; D remains unclear. CDR3 length equals 15 residues. Germline CDR1 SGHDT, CDR2 YYEEEE. Trimming removed 4 bases at V and 4 bases at J, with 15 bases between. Here the CDR3 DNA reads TGTGCCAGCAGCCTAGGACCCATTGGGAATCAGCCCCAGCATTTT. Translation gives CASSLGPIGNQPQHF.

The V call is TRBV6-5, the J call TRBJ2-1; 8 bases are shared with TRBD1. The CDR3 covers 15 residues. J gave up 0 bases and V 5 bases, and 3 bases lay outside the gene matches. Per the germline V gene, CDR1 is MNHEY and CDR2 is SVGAGI. CDR3 in amino acids: CASSGQGSSYNEQFF. In DNA, the CDR3 is TGTGCCAGCAGTGGACAGGGCTCCTCCTACAATGAGCAGTTCTTC.

The chain carries TRBV7-8 and TRBJ1-4, with D perhaps TRBD1 (6 bases). V was clipped by 0 bases and J by 7 bases, with 12 bases between them. The germline gives CDR1 SGHVS, CDR2 FQNEAQ. The CDR3 extends over 15 amino acids. The DNA for the CDR3 is TGTGCCAGCAGCTTAGCGGGGGGCCGCCCTGAAAAACTGTTTTTT. It codes for CASSLAGGRPEKLFF.

In this sample, this clone turned up a few times. The chain is built from TRBV7-2 and TRBJ2-7, with D tentatively TRBD2 (6 bases). Trimming removed 0 bases at V and 3 bases at J, with 12 bases between. Germline CDR1 and CDR2: SGHTA and FQGNSA. The CDR3 covers 15 residues. CDR3 sequence reads: CASSLAPSESYEQYF. The CDR3 DNA sequence: TGTGCCAGCAGCTTAGCCCCTAGCGAGAGCTACGAGCAGTACTTC.

V gene TRBV7-9 combines with J gene TRBJ2-7, with D uncertain. The V end lost 1 base, the J end lost 0 bases, and 4 bases lay between the germline ends. This CDR3 is 13 amino acids long. Looked up from germline, CDR1 is SEHNR and CDR2 is FQNEAQ (reference sequence). The CDR3: CASSLGYSYEQYF. The CDR3 DNA follows: TGTGCCAGCAGCTTAGGCTACTCCTACGAGCAGTACTTC.

The V gene is TRBV9, the J gene TRBJ2-3; D is uncertain. CDR3 length equals 13 residues. The V end was cut by 3 bases, the J end by 4 bases, with 9 bases between. CDR1 is SGDLS and CDR2 is YYNGEE in the germline V gene. Here the CDR3 reads CASSDSSADTQYF. The CDR3 bases are TGTGCCAGCAGCGACTCCAGCGCAGATACGCAGTATTTT.

This clone was counted once. Other DNA sequences in this sample translate to the same CDR3. The chain couples TRBV15 to TRBJ2-7; 9 bases align to TRBD1. The CDR3 totals 13 residues. Germline CDR1 LNHNV, CDR2 YYDKDF (reference sequence). V dropped 3 bases and J dropped 3; count of bases not matched to a gene: 0. CDR3 amino acids: CATSRDRGYEQYF. CDR3 in DNA: TGTGCCACCAGCAGGGACAGGGGCTACGAGCAGTACTTC.

There are a few counts of this clone. Other DNA sequences in this sample translate to the same CDR3. The V call is TRBV6-5, the J call TRBJ1-1, with a possible D match to TRBD1 (5 bases). CDR1 and CDR2 from the germline V gene are MNHEY and SVGAGI. This CDR3 region has 13 residues. V lost 6 bases, J lost 0 bases, and 8 bases lay in between. CDR3 sequence reads: CASRRGVNTEAFF. Written as DNA, the CDR3 is TGTGCCAGCAGGAGAGGGGTGAACACTGAAGCTTTCTTT.

This clone occurred once. The genes are TRBV6-1 and TRBJ2-7; D is possibly TRBD2 (6 bases). Between the trimmed V and J ends, which lost 11 bases and 5 bases, there was a span of 25 bases. The CDR3 runs 15 residues. CDR1 is MNHNS, CDR2 SASEGT, per germline. The CDR3 loop reads CAGGYGGKALHEQYF. The DNA of the CDR3 is TGTGCCGGGGGGTATGGCGGAAAGGCTCTCCACGAGCAGTACTTC.

V and J are TRBV6-1 and TRBJ2-1; no definite D call. The germline V gene encodes CDR1 MNHNS and CDR2 SASEGT. This CDR3 spans 13 amino acids. The ends were cut back, 6 bases at V and 0 bases at J, with 6 bases in the middle. The CDR3 nucleotides are TGTGCCAGCAGGGAGAGCTCCTACAATGAGCAGTTCTTC. It codes for CASRESSYNEQFF.

The rearrangement joins TRBV30 to TRBJ2-3, with a weak D call TRBD2 (6 bases). This CDR3 comprises 15 residues. From germline, CDR1 is GTSNPN and CDR2 SVGIG (reference sequence). The V gene lost 2 bases and the J gene lost 2 bases, with 14 bases spanning the gap. The CDR3 DNA reads TGTGCCTGGAGTAGCACGCGGGATAACACAGATACGCAGTATTTT. This codes for CAWSSTRDNTDTQYF. Supplemented by reference TRBV30 and TRBJ2-3, the full variable domain reads SQTIHQWPATLVQPVGSPLSLECTVEGTSNPNLYWYRQAAGRGLQLLFYSVGIGQISSEVPQNLSASRPQDRQFILSSKKLLLSDSGFYLCAWSSTRDNTDTQYFGPGTRLTVL.

The rearrangement uses TRBV29-1 and TRBJ2-1; 8 bases fit TRBD1. The CDR3 runs to 13 residues. Germline V gene lookup returns CDR1 SQVTM and CDR2 ANQGSEA. The junction had 7 bases not matched to a gene; V was cut back by 4 bases and J by 8 bases. CDR3 sequence: CSVVGQGGDEQFF. The CDR3 region has the DNA TGCAGCGTTGTTGGACAGGGAGGAGATGAGCAGTTCTTC.

The gene calls are TRBV30 and TRBJ1-1; the D is unclear. This CDR3 has 12 residues. V lost 4 bases, J lost 6 bases, and 12 bases lay in between. The germline V gene encodes CDR1 GTSNPN and CDR2 SVGIG (reference sequence). CDR3 nucleotide sequence: TGTGCCTGGATAAAAAACGGGGCTGAAGCTTTCTTT. Amino acid sequence: CAWIKNGAEAFF.